Sequencing of this T cell receptor beta chain was carried out in a study of blood T cell repertoires in COVID-19. Looking at the study overall: The cDNA or gDNA used as material had been derived from T cells, B-cell-depleted T cells, or PBMCs.

CDR1 and CDR2 (germline): SNHLY, FYNNEI. The trim removed 8 bases at V and 4 bases at J, leaving 4 bases unmatched. The CDR3 runs 13 residues. Seattle enrolled patients during active infection and tracked them longitudinally. The assay was immunoSEQ multiplex PCR, and TCRdb's table has in-frame clones only and misses some. The repertoire consists of over 100,000 clones, with around 89% occurring once and the leading ten covering roughly 4.3%. The rearrangement links TRBV2 to TRBJ1-1, with 10 bases that match TRBD1. This TCR was recovered from a man between 60 and 75 years old with COVID-19, enrolled during active disease. The specimen sequenced was peripheral blood. For the CDR3, the DNA is TGTGCCAGCGGGGGACAGGGGAGCACTGAAGCTTTCTTT. Encoded protein: CASGGQGSTEAFF. The full variable domain, completed using reference TRBV2 and TRBJ1-1, is EPEVTQTPSHQVTQMGQEVILRCVPISNHLYFYWYRQILGQKVEFLVSFYNNEISEKSEIFDDQFSVERPDGSNFTLKIRSTKLEDSAMYFCASGGQGSTEAFFGQGTRLTVV.